One sample yielded the 5 T cell receptor beta chains listed below, sequenced in a study of blood T cells in healthy people across ages. Primed by a sample-barcoded 5' primer and a J-beta primer mix, a second PCR proceeded for about 6 to 11 cycles. Each CDR3 protein gets one entry after TCRdb re-called the 5' RACE reads with MiXCR. The repertoire has 600,000 to 800,000 distinct CDR3 sequences, under 65% of them found once; the top ten carry roughly 13%. Sequencing was carried out using blood. The receptors were sampled from a woman aged 80 or over in good health.

Details on this clonotype: A junction boundary mismatches the germline segment, possibly from a read error. This chain uses TRBV12-3 or TRBV12-4 with TRBJ2-6; no reliable D call. This CDR3 comprises 13 residues. The CDR3 is CAVSGSGVNVLTF. Here the CDR3 DNA reads TGTGCCGTCTCAGGTTCTGGGGTCAACGTCCTGACTTTC.

V gene TRBV6-5 combines with J gene TRBJ1-2; TRBD1 is a possible D gene (6 bases). Germline CDR1 is MNHEY and CDR2 is SVGAGI. Trimming left V 5 bases short and J 8 bases short, with 21 bases between. This CDR3 has 15 residues. CDR3 region: CASSLPRGGIEGYTF. The CDR3 region has the DNA TGTGCCAGCAGTCTACCCAGGGGAGGGATCGAGGGCTACACCTTC.

This clonotype was recorded at least ten times. The genes are TRBV7-8 and TRBJ2-1; 12 bases align to TRBD2. The CDR3 is 15 amino acids. V shed 5 bases and J 8 bases; nucleotides not matched to a gene: 7. Germline V gene data show CDR1 as SGHVS and CDR2 as FQNEAQ. The CDR3 sequence: CASSGRTSGNDEQFF. CDR3 coding DNA: TGTGCCAGCAGCGGTAGGACTAGCGGGAACGATGAGCAGTTCTTC.

A note on this clonotype: One base away lies a much larger clone, so this may be a sequencing read error. The chain carries TRBV6-6 and TRBJ1-2, with 10 bases that match TRBD1. Germline values: CDR1 MNHNY, CDR2 SVGAGI (reference sequence). CDR3 length: 15 residues. Trimming at V came to 5 bases and at J to 2 bases, leaving 5 bases not matched to a gene. This CDR3 reads CASSGAGQGNYGYTF. As DNA, the CDR3 is TGTGCCAGCAGTGGGGCGGGACAGGGGAACTATGGCTACACCTTC.

V gene TRBV7-3 combines with J gene TRBJ2-7, with 7 bases fitting TRBD2. There are 15 residues in the CDR3. V dropped 2 bases and J dropped 2; count of bases not matched to a gene: 6. The germline V gene has CDR1 SGHTA and CDR2 FQGTGA. CDR3 in DNA: TGTGCCAGCAGCTTAGCGGGAGATCCAGCCTACGAGCAGTACTTC. It yields the protein CASSLAGDPAYEQYF.